This TCR beta chain was observed in a study of blood T cells in healthy people across ages. General study findings and limits: When set beside aged donors, long-lived donors presented more naive CD4+ cells and higher diversity. Because donor CMV status was unknown, expanded clonotype changes were possibly confounded. It was held that the diversity estimates obtained from one million T cells were underestimates.

A second PCR, run for about 7 to 11 cycles, used a sample-barcoded 5' primer plus a J-beta primer mix. TCRdb re-derived calls from the 5' RACE reads in MiXCR, one entry per CDR3 protein. This sample has fewer than 2,000,000 distinct CDR3 sequences; roughly 32% occur once, and the top ten carry 10% to 12%. Per germline, CDR1 SEHNR and CDR2 FQNEAQ (reference sequence). The CDR3 spans 18 residues. This clonotype was counted only a few times. Its antigen is currently unknown. This sequence may be a read error, since a much larger clone differs from it by one base. The specimen was blood. This clonotype was obtained from a woman aged 25-40 years in good health. This chain uses TRBV7-9 with TRBJ2-6; TRBD2 might be the D (7 bases). DNA of the CDR3: TGTGCCAGCAGCTTACGGGGGGCCCAATTCTCTGGGGCCAACGCCCTGACTTTC. It translates to CASSLRGAQFSGANALTF.